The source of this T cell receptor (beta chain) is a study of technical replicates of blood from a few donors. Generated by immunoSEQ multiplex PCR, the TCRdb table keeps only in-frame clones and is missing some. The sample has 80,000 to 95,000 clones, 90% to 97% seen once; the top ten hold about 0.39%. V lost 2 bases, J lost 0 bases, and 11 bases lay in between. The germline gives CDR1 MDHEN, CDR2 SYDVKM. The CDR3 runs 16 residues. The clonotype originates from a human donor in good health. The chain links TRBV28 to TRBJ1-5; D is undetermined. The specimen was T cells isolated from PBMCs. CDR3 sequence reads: CASSLLPRDSNQPQHF. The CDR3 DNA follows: TGTGCCAGCAGTTTACTCCCACGGGATAGCAATCAGCCCCAGCATTTT.